Sequencing of this T cell receptor beta chain was carried out in a study of early T cells in non-severe SARS-CoV-2 infection. This CDR3 contains 15 residues. V was clipped by 7 bases and J by 0 bases, with 14 bases between them. Germline CDR1 and CDR2: SGHKS and YYEKEE (reference sequence). Unique molecular identifier tags were affixed to discrete cDNA molecules. One entry per CDR3 protein results from TCRdb running MiXCR on the 5' RACE reads. The data show roughly 28,000 distinct CDR3 sequences, about 4.2% seen once. This clonotype was observed many times. The V gene is TRBV5-5, the J gene TRBJ2-4, with D maybe TRBD1 (6 bases). Sequences were obtained from whole blood. The receptor's source is an adult who was a healthcare worker with PCR-confirmed SARS-CoV-2 infection or an uninfected control (not recorded which). The CDR3 loop is CASSREGGAKNIQYF. CDR3 DNA: TGTGCCAGCTCTCGGGAAGGGGGAGCCAAAAACATTCAGTACTTC.